These T cell receptor beta chains were read from a single sample in a study of blood T cell repertoires in COVID-19. The method was immunoSEQ multiplex PCR; TCRdb's version includes in-frame clones alone and lacks a portion of them. Found here are some 380,000 clones, around 91% of them singletons; the top ten hold approximately 7%. Sequencing was done on a sample of peripheral blood. All receptors come from a man between 18 and 35 years old with active or convalescent COVID-19. The CDR3 runs from the conserved cysteine through the conserved F or W. D genes are given only for firm matches. Not all rows give a size; the values are once, few, many and, for expanded clones, a class.

V: TRBV28; D: -; size: once; J: TRBJ2-4; CDR3: CASSSTIAKNIQYF; DNA: TGTGCCAGCAGTTCGACAATAGCCAAAAACATTCAGTACTTC
V: TRBV6-5; D: -; size: -; J: TRBJ2-5; CDR3: CASSNSGTREETQYF; DNA: TGTGCCAGCAGTAACTCCGGGACAAGAGAAGAGACCCAGTACTTC
V: TRBV27; D: -; size: -; J: TRBJ2-7; CDR3: CASSLQTGYEQYF; DNA: TGTGCCAGCAGTTTACAGACTGGCTACGAGCAGTACTTC
V: TRBV9; D: -; size: -; J: TRBJ2-2; CDR3: CASSVDLADTGELFF; DNA: TGTGCCAGCAGCGTAGATCTAGCAGACACCGGGGAGCTGTTTTTT
V: TRBV27; D: -; size: -; J: TRBJ1-5; CDR3: CASSSRQAHQPQHF; DNA: TGTGCCAGCAGTTCCCGACAGGCCCATCAGCCCCAGCATTTT
V: TRBV3-1/TRBV3-2; D: TRBD1; size: -; J: TRBJ2-2; CDR3: CASTLGQGSTGELFF; DNA: TGTGCCAGCACTTTGGGACAGGGATCCACCGGGGAGCTGTTTTTT
V: TRBV11-2; D: -; size: -; J: TRBJ1-4; CDR3: CASSLYRRTNEKLFF; DNA: TGTGCCAGCAGCCTTTACAGGCGTACTAATGAAAAACTGTTTTTT
V: TRBV10-3; D: TRBD2; size: -; J: TRBJ2-3; CDR3: CAISDLLAGGTDTQYF; DNA: TGTGCCATCAGTGATCTTTTAGCGGGAGGCACAGATACGCAGTATTTT
V: TRBV5-6; D: TRBD2; size: -; J: TRBJ2-1; CDR3: CASSLVAGAEQFF; DNA: TGTGCCAGCAGCTTGGTAGCGGGGGCCGAGCAGTTCTTC
V: TRBV4-2; D: -; size: -; J: TRBJ2-3; CDR3: CASSQDSRSTVLRTDTQYF; DNA: TGTGCCAGCAGCCAAGATAGTCGAAGTACCGTCCTCCGCACAGATACGCAGTATTTT
V: TRBV5-3; D: -; size: -; J: TRBJ2-7; CDR3: CARSVGEQYF; DNA: TGTGCCAGAAGCGTCGGCGAGCAGTACTTC
V: TRBV2; D: TRBD1; size: -; J: TRBJ2-1; CDR3: CASSENRGPYNEQFF; DNA: TGTGCCAGCAGTGAGAACAGGGGGCCCTACAATGAGCAGTTCTTC
V: TRBV27; D: TRBD2; size: -; J: TRBJ2-7; CDR3: CATKGLPYEQYF; DNA: TGTGCGACCAAGGGACTACCCTACGAGCAGTACTTC
V: TRBV13; D: TRBD2; size: once; J: TRBJ2-2; CDR3: CASRTGGHTGELFF; DNA: TGTGCCAGCAGAACGGGGGGACACACCGGGGAGCTGTTTTTT
V: TRBV28; D: TRBD1; size: -; J: TRBJ2-3; CDR3: CASSLRGLGTDTQYF; DNA: TGTGCCAGCAGTTTAAGGGGGCTCGGCACAGATACGCAGTATTTT
V: TRBV5-4; D: -; size: -; J: TRBJ2-5; CDR3: CASSLQGPRETQYF; DNA: TGTGCCAGCAGCTTGCAGGGCCCCCGTGAGACCCAGTACTTC
V: TRBV14; D: -; size: -; J: TRBJ1-6; CDR3: CASSPRGYNSPLHF; DNA: TGTGCCAGCAGCCCTCGGGGCTATAATTCACCCCTCCACTTT
V: TRBV7-9; D: -; size: -; J: TRBJ1-5; CDR3: CASSLVGRQPQHF; DNA: TGTGCCAGCAGCTTAGTAGGGAGACAGCCCCAGCATTTT
V: TRBV11-1; D: -; size: once; J: TRBJ1-3; CDR3: CASSFSFQDGNTIYF; DNA: TGTGCCAGCAGCTTCTCTTTCCAGGATGGAAACACCATATATTTT
V: TRBV12-5; D: -; size: -; J: TRBJ1-2; CDR3: CASALGAGYGYTF; DNA: TGTGCTAGTGCCTTAGGGGCTGGCTATGGCTACACCTTC
V: TRBV6-2/TRBV6-3; D: TRBD2; size: -; J: TRBJ2-5; CDR3: CASSYEGGPETQYF; DNA: TGTGCCAGCAGTTACGAGGGAGGGCCCGAGACCCAGTACTTC
V: TRBV7-9; D: -; size: -; J: TRBJ2-1; CDR3: CASSLTGDEQFF; DNA: TGTGCCAGCAGCTTAACGGGGGATGAGCAGTTCTTC
V: TRBV12-2; D: -; size: -; J: TRBJ1-2; CDR3: CASRFILISGYGYTF; DNA: TGTGCAAGTCGCTTCATACTTATATCAGGCTATGGCTACACCTTC
V: TRBV5-3; D: TRBD1; size: -; J: TRBJ1-6; CDR3: CARSLRARQGMVDSPLHF; DNA: TGTGCCAGAAGCTTGCGGGCCAGACAGGGGATGGTAGATTCACCCCTCCACTTT
V: TRBV11-2; D: -; size: -; J: TRBJ2-2; CDR3: CASRRNVGQQNTGELFF; DNA: TGTGCCAGCAGGAGGAACGTCGGACAGCAGAACACCGGGGAGCTGTTTTTT
V: TRBV27; D: TRBD1; size: -; J: TRBJ1-3; CDR3: CASSGRGQGNTIYF; DNA: TGTGCCAGCAGCGGCAGGGGGCAAGGAAACACCATATATTTT
V: TRBV6-5; D: TRBD1; size: -; J: TRBJ1-3; CDR3: CASSSSRQGGNTIYF; DNA: TGTGCCAGCAGTTCTTCTAGACAGGGCGGTAACACCATATATTTT
V: TRBV4-3; D: -; size: -; J: TRBJ1-2; CDR3: CASSQDGAGTNYGYTF; DNA: TGCGCCAGCAGCCAAGATGGGGCGGGAACTAACTATGGCTACACCTTC
V: TRBV4-2; D: -; size: -; J: TRBJ2-3; CDR3: CASSQDLGQSTDTQYF; DNA: TGTGCCAGCAGCCAAGATTTGGGACAAAGCACAGATACGCAGTATTTT
V: TRBV5-1; D: TRBD1; size: -; J: TRBJ2-5; CDR3: CASRTSGTGLQETQYF; DNA: TGCGCCAGCAGAACGTCCGGGACAGGGCTTCAGGAGACCCAGTACTTC
V: TRBV5-1; D: TRBD1; size: -; J: TRBJ2-2; CDR3: CASHSRTGFQNTGELFF; DNA: TGCGCCAGTCATTCCCGGACAGGGTTCCAGAACACCGGGGAGCTGTTTTTT